Presented here are 30 T cell receptor beta chains from one specimen sequenced in a study of cytomegalovirus exposure and HLA in healthy donors. PCR used 60 Vbeta primers and 13 Jbeta primers. Produced via immunoSEQ multiplex PCR; TCRdb's table is partial and in-frame only. Of about 99,000 clones listed, 60% to 80% were seen once; the top ten hold less than 5%. Sequenced material: PBMCs. These receptors were collected from a man aged 50-60 years in good health and CMV-seropositive.

The rearrangement links TRBV6-1 to TRBJ1-5; D call uncertain. With 5 bases removed from V and 7 bases from J, the gap between germline ends came to 18 bases. CDR3 length: 15 residues. Germline CDR1 and CDR2: MNHNS and SASEGT. CDR3 in amino acids: CASSPQPTTSQPQHF. As DNA, the CDR3 is TGTGCCAGCAGTCCCCAGCCGACAACCTCGCAGCCCCAGCATTTT.

This clone came up a few times. The chain uses TRBV6-6 and TRBJ1-5; no firm D call. Trimming took off 6 bases at V and 0 bases at J, with 12 bases between the two ends. The CDR3 runs to 15 residues. From germline, CDR1 is MNHNY and CDR2 SVGAGI (reference sequence). The CDR3 here is CASRTTGGSNQPQHF. The DNA for the CDR3 is TGTGCCAGCAGAACGACGGGAGGTAGCAATCAGCCCCAGCATTTT.

V is TRBV11-2 and J is TRBJ2-1; the D gene is possibly TRBD1 (6 bases). The germline gives CDR1 SGHAT, CDR2 FQNNGV. V was pared by 3 bases and J by 0 bases, with 9 bases between. The CDR3 is made up of 15 amino acids. This CDR3 is CASSFLGGSYNEQFF. The CDR3 DNA is TGTGCCAGCAGCTTTTTAGGGGGCTCCTACAATGAGCAGTTCTTC.

The CDR3 region is CASPEEEGPANETQYF. DNA of the CDR3: TGCGCCAGCCCTGAGGAGGAGGGGCCCGCGAATGAGACCCAGTACTTC. The gene calls are TRBV10-1 and TRBJ2-5; a possible D gene is TRBD2 (6 bases). The CDR3 covers 16 residues. Germline-derived CDR1 and CDR2 are WNHNN and SYGVQD (reference sequence). Trimming stripped 8 bases from V and 5 bases from J, with 24 bases between.

The chain employs TRBV18 and TRBJ1-2; TRBD1 might be the D (5 bases). V lost 1 base to trimming and J lost 6 bases, with 6 bases between them. Germline CDR1 reads KGHSH; CDR2 reads LQKENI. CDR3 length: 12 amino acids. The CDR3 nucleotides are TGTGCCAGCTCACCACGGGGGGATGGCTACACCTTC. It specifies CASSPRGDGYTF.

V usage is TRBV7-2 and J usage is TRBJ1-1, with TRBD1 identical over 7 bases. Per germline, CDR1 SGHTA and CDR2 FQGNSA. J was trimmed by 1 base and V by 5 bases; bases with no gene match: 7. The CDR3 length is 15 residues. CDR3 sequence (DNA): TGTGCCAGCAGCCAGTCCGGGACAGCGAACACTGAAGCTTTCTTT. Translated, it gives CASSQSGTANTEAFF.

The chain recombines TRBV19 with TRBJ2-7, with 10 bases that match TRBD1. The CDR3 spans 14 residues. The germline gives CDR1 LNHDA, CDR2 SQIVND (reference sequence). J lost 6 bases, V lost 6 bases, and 8 bases had no gene match. CDR3 sequence (DNA): TGTGCCAGTAGCCGAGGACAGGGGGTTGCCGAGCAGTACTTC. This encodes CASSRGQGVAEQYF. The full variable domain, rest sourced from reference TRBV19 and TRBJ2-7, is DGGITQSPKYLFRKEGQNVTLSCEQNLNHDAMYWYRQDPGQGLRLIYYSQIVNDFQKGDIAEGYSVSREKKESFPLTVTSAQKNPTAFYLCASSRGQGVAEQYFGPGTRLTVT.

The chain uses TRBV13 and TRBJ2-3, with a weak D call TRBD2 (5 bases). Germline CDR1 reads PRHDT; CDR2 reads FYEKMQ (reference sequence). V lost 5 bases, J lost 1 base, and 19 bases lay in between. The CDR3 runs to 17 residues. CDR3 loop: CASSPKPGMLGTDTQYF. In nucleotides, the CDR3 is TGTGCCAGCAGCCCAAAGCCGGGAATGCTGGGCACAGATACGCAGTATTTT.

The J gene is TRBJ2-1, the V gene TRBV28; 9 bases map to TRBD1. Trimming took 5 bases from V and 5 from J; bases not matched to a gene: 7. This CDR3 region has 15 residues. Germline assignment: CDR1 MDHEN and CDR2 SYDVKM. The CDR3 coding sequence is TGTGCCAGCAGTCTCGCCGGGACAGGGAACAATGAGCAGTTCTTC. Protein: CASSLAGTGNNEQFF.

The CDR3 DNA follows: TGTGCCAGCAAAACTGAAGCGGGAGGGCCCTACGAGCAGTACTTC. This translates into CASKTEAGGPYEQYF. The gene calls are TRBV28 and TRBJ2-5, with TRBD2 identical over 10 bases. The DNA matches TRBJ2-7 better at its end, which makes the J call doubtful. Germline lookup yields CDR1 MDHEN and CDR2 SYDVKM. CDR3 length: 15 residues.

The chain carries TRBV28 and TRBJ2-4; D is unresolved. The CDR3 spans 14 residues. Germline CDR1 is MDHEN and CDR2 is SYDVKM. V lost 8 bases and J 2 bases, leaving 13 bases between the germline ends. CDR3 nucleotides: TGTGCCAGCTTTTTGAGGCGGACCAAAAACATTCAGTACTTC. Translated: CASFLRRTKNIQYF.

This sequence joins TRBV9 and TRBJ2-2, with 7 bases matching TRBD2. V was clipped by 4 bases and J by 5 bases; unmatched bases: 8. The CDR3 sequence is 15 residues long. CDR1 and CDR2 (germline): SGDLS, YYNGEE. The CDR3 coding sequence is TGTGCCAGCAGCCCCTCGGGAGGCGGGACCGGGGAGCTGTTTTTT. It specifies CASSPSGGGTGELFF.

The rearrangement uses TRBV27 and TRBJ2-3; TRBD1 matches 7 bases. The CDR3 sequence is 13 residues long. The germline V gene has CDR1 MNHEY and CDR2 SMNVEV (reference sequence). Trimming removed 2 bases from V and 13 bases from J; junction bases left unmatched: 9. The CDR3 DNA is TGTGCCAGCAGTTTAAGGGGACAGCCTAATGAGTATTTT. Its translation: CASSLRGQPNEYF.

The chain carries TRBV28 and TRBJ2-3; 14 bases match TRBD2. This CDR3 comprises 15 residues. J was trimmed by 4 bases and V by 6 bases; bases with no gene match: 3. The germline V gene has CDR1 MDHEN and CDR2 SYDVKM. The CDR3 bases are TGTGCCAGCAGGGGGACTAGCGGGAGCTCAGATACGCAGTATTTT. It codes for CASRGTSGSSDTQYF.

This clone has just a few counts. The genes are TRBV14 and TRBJ2-7; weak D call: TRBD1 (6 bases). Per the germline V gene, CDR1 is SGHDN and CDR2 is FVKESK. This CDR3 is built from 14 residues. V shed 4 bases and J shed 6 bases, with 16 bases lying between them. The CDR3, as DNA: TGTGCCAGCAGCCCCCGCCAGGGGCAGTCCGAGCAGTACTTC. Translated, it gives CASSPRQGQSEQYF.

About this clone: The junction and the germline gene differ at one end; a read error may be behind it. The chain uses TRBV7-9 and TRBJ1-2, with 9 bases lining up with TRBD1. The CDR3 has 16 residues. Germline values: CDR1 SEHNR, CDR2 FQNEAQ (reference sequence). The chain's CDR3 is CSSSEIGTGRGYGYTF. The CDR3 DNA reads TGTTCCAGCAGTGAGATAGGGACAGGGAGAGGCTATGGCTACACCTTC.

This chain uses TRBV15 with TRBJ2-5, with TRBD2 matching over 11 bases. Germline trimming cut 5 bases from V and 3 bases from J; bases unmatched to any gene: 2. Per germline, CDR1 LNHNV and CDR2 YYDKDF (reference sequence). The CDR3 totals 14 residues. The CDR3 DNA reads TGTGCCACCAGCGTGGGACTAGCGGAAGAGACCCAGTACTTC. Protein product: CATSVGLAEETQYF. Full variable domain (rest looked up from reference TRBV15 and TRBJ2-5): DAMVIQNPRYQVTQFGKPVTLSCSQTLNHNVMYWYQQKSSQAPKLLFHYYDKDFNNEADTPDNFQSRRPNTSFCFLDIRSPGLGDTAMYLCATSVGLAEETQYFGPGTRLLVL.

On this clone itself: At one end the junction does not follow the germline gene, possibly because of a read error. The V call is TRBV7-2, the J call TRBJ1-1; 8 bases fit TRBD1. The CDR3 length is 14 residues. Germline V CDR1 and CDR2: SGHTA, FQGNSA. In DNA form, the CDR3 reads TGTGCCAGCAGCCCCTGGACAGGGAACAGTGAAGCTTTCTTT. Its translation: CASSPWTGNSEAFF.

In its sample, this clone was seen a few times. The chain couples TRBV5-1 to TRBJ2-3; 13 bases are shared with TRBD2. With 0 bases clipped from V and 4 bases from J, the junction kept 5 bases outside the gene matches. Germline CDR1 and CDR2: SGHRS and YFSETQ. The CDR3 consists of 17 residues. The CDR3 sequence: CASSLGTSGRGADTQYF. The CDR3 DNA is TGCGCCAGCAGCTTGGGGACTAGCGGGAGAGGAGCAGATACGCAGTATTTT.

The chain employs TRBV18 and TRBJ1-4; D is possibly TRBD1 (6 bases). Trimming took 6 bases from V and 8 from J, leaving 19 bases between them. The CDR3 is 15 residues long. From germline, CDR1 is KGHSH and CDR2 LQKENI. Written as DNA, the CDR3 is TGTGCCAGCTCCCTCAGCAGGGGATTTGGCGAAAAACTGTTTTTT. Protein: CASSLSRGFGEKLFF.

This clone was recorded only once. The chain combines TRBV18 with TRBJ1-5, with 7 bases lining up with TRBD1. The germline gives CDR1 KGHSH, CDR2 LQKENI. The CDR3 is 14 amino acids. Unmatched junction bases numbered 4, after V lost 2 bases and J lost 6 bases. CDR3 sequence reads: CASSPTTGVQPQHF. DNA for the CDR3: TGTGCCAGCTCACCAACAACAGGGGTTCAGCCCCAGCATTTT.

This clone was seen just once. This chain joins TRBV5-1 and TRBJ2-1, with D perhaps TRBD2 (6 bases). The germline V and J ends were trimmed by 1 base and 0 bases, with 17 bases remaining between them. The CDR3 spans 18 residues. Germline assignment: CDR1 SGHRS and CDR2 YFSETQ. The CDR3 DNA sequence: TGCGCCAGCAGCTTGACGTTTAGCGGACCGAGCTCCTACAATGAGCAGTTCTTC. Protein: CASSLTFSGPSSYNEQFF.

The chain carries TRBV5-1 and TRBJ1-6; 9 nucleotides align to TRBD1. The trim removed 2 bases at V and 9 bases at J, leaving 12 bases unmatched. The CDR3 runs to 17 residues. Germline CDR1 reads SGHRS; CDR2 reads YFSETQ. CDR3 nucleotides: TGCGCCAGCAGCTTATCAGAACAGGGGGCTTATGGTTCACCCCTCCACTTT. This gives the protein CASSLSEQGAYGSPLHF. The variable domain in full, with the rest retrieved from reference TRBV5-1 and TRBJ1-6, is KAGVTQTPRYLIKTRGQQVTLSCSPISGHRSVSWYQQTPGQGLQFLFEYFSETQRNKGNFPGRFSGRQFSNSRSEMNVSTLELGDSALYLCASSLSEQGAYGSPLHFGNGTRLTVT.

The V and J genes are TRBV6-1 and TRBJ2-7; D possibly corresponds to TRBD1 (6 bases). The CDR3 runs 17 residues. Germline V lookup: CDR1 MNHNS, CDR2 SASEGT. Trimming stripped 3 bases from V and 4 bases from J, with 22 bases between. The CDR3 region has the DNA TGTGCCAGCAGTGATGGCCGTAACAGGGTCCCATCTTACGAGCAGTACTTC. Its translation: CASSDGRNRVPSYEQYF.

This rearrangement joins TRBV19 to TRBJ2-1; TRBD2 is a possible D gene (5 bases). From germline, CDR1 is LNHDA and CDR2 SQIVND (reference sequence). The CDR3 extends over 15 amino acids. Trimming shortened V by 2 bases and J by 5 bases, and 13 bases separated the two germline ends. This CDR3 reads CASSIITSGNNEQFF. The CDR3 region has the DNA TGTGCCAGTAGTATAATCACTAGTGGAAACAATGAGCAGTTCTTC.

The rearrangement links TRBV29-1 to TRBJ2-7; TRBD2 aligns across 15 bases. Germline values: CDR1 SQVTM, CDR2 ANQGSEA. The CDR3 consists of 15 residues. The junction had 8 bases not matched to a gene; V was cut back by 5 bases and J by 6 bases. The CDR3 sequence: CSVTGLAGGSGEQYF. The CDR3 DNA sequence: TGCAGCGTTACTGGACTAGCGGGAGGGTCTGGCGAGCAGTACTTC.

The rearrangement uses TRBV12-5 and TRBJ1-1; 9 bases match TRBD1. J lost 1 base, V lost 3 bases, and 6 bases had no gene match. The CDR3 runs to 16 residues. Germline V gene data show CDR1 as LGHNT and CDR2 as FRNRAP. The CDR3 nucleotides are TGTGCTAGTGGTTTAATCACAGGGGGCGCGAACACTGAAGCTTTCTTT. This encodes CASGLITGGANTEAFF.

CDR3 DNA sequence: TGTGCCAGCAGTGTGACAGGGCAGGAGACCCAGTACTTC. Amino acids: CASSVTGQETQYF. The rearrangement joins TRBV6-1 to TRBJ2-5; 7 positions match TRBD1. The germline CDR1 and CDR2 sequences are MNHNS and SASEGT. CDR3 length: 13 residues. The trim removed 4 bases at V and 5 bases at J, leaving 4 bases unmatched.

This chain connects TRBV27 to TRBJ2-2; 7 bases are shared with TRBD1. The CDR3 consists of 13 residues. From germline, CDR1 is MNHEY and CDR2 SMNVEV (reference sequence). The V and J ends lost 11 bases and 5 bases, in that order; junction bases with no gene match: 8. The DNA of the CDR3 is TGTGCCGCCTGGCAGGGGGTAACCGGGGAGCTGTTTTTT. It translates to CAAWQGVTGELFF.

This clone was seen more than once but under ten times. In nucleotides, the CDR3 is TGTGCCATCGCCGGGACTAGCGGTTCGAACACCGGGGAGCTGTTTTTT. Its protein product is CAIAGTSGSNTGELFF. The rearrangement joins TRBV5-4 to TRBJ2-2, with 11 nucleotides matching TRBD2. Germline values: CDR1 SGHNT, CDR2 YYREEE (reference sequence). V gave up 9 bases and J gave up 0 bases; unmatched junction bases: 7. The CDR3 extends over 16 amino acids.